Detailed here is one T cell receptor (beta chain). This study enrolled people aged about 18 to 100 from approximately 24 US geographic areas. Original processing notes: Estimated nucleated cell counts came from reference gene primer amplification. TCRdb keeps only in-frame clones here, not all; method: immunoSEQ multiplex PCR. From that table come the V and J calls and clone size; the DNA was used to work out D and trimming. Counted here are roughly 180,000 clones, about 83% occurring once; the ten biggest clones make up less than 4%. This entry belongs to a study of blood T cell repertoires in COVID-19. Study context: The origin of the acute and convalescent COVID-19 samples was the United States, Italy and Spain.

Germline CDR1 is LNHDA and CDR2 is SQIVND (reference sequence). The CDR3 has 15 amino acids. Deletions cut 11 bases from V and 6 bases from J, with 23 bases between. The source is a woman aged 50 to 60 in a cohort exposed to, infected with or recovered from COVID-19 (not recorded which). The sample consisted of PBMCs or T cells enriched from blood (not recorded which). V is TRBV19 and J is TRBJ1-5; no definite D call. The CDR3 DNA reads TGTGCCTCAGGCCAACCAGGCTTCCTGGGTCAGCCCCAGCATTTT. This sequence encodes CASGQPGFLGQPQHF.